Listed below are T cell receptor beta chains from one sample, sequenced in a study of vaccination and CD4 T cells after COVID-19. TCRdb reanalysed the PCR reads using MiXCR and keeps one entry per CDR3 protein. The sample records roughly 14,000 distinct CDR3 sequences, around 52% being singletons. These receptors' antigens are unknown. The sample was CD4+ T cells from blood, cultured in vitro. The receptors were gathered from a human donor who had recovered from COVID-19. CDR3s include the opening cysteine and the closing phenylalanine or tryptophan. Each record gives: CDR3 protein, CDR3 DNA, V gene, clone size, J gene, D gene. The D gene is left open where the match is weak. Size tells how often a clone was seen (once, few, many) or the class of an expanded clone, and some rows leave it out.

CDR3: CASRLAGNSYEQYF
DNA: TGTGCCAGCAGGCTAGCGGGAAACTCCTACGAGCAGTACTTC
V: TRBV6-1
size: -
J: TRBJ2-7
D: TRBD2

CDR3: CASSRTGNFGYTF
DNA: TGTGCCAGCAGCAGGACAGGGAACTTTGGCTACACCTTC
V: TRBV7-2
size: -
J: TRBJ1-2
D: TRBD1

CDR3: CASIKGAYNEQFF
DNA: TGCGCCAGCATAAAGGGGGCTTACAATGAGCAGTTCTTC
V: TRBV10-2
size: -
J: TRBJ2-1
D: TRBD1

CDR3: CASSPPSANYGYTF
DNA: TGTGCCAGCTCACCACCCTCCGCTAACTATGGCTACACCTTC
V: TRBV18
size: -
J: TRBJ1-2
D: -

CDR3: CASSLGGGVGETQYF
DNA: TGTGCCAGCAGCTTAGGCGGGGGGGTAGGAGAGACCCAGTACTTC
V: TRBV7-3
size: -
J: TRBJ2-5
D: TRBD2

CDR3: CASSYSGGGYNEQFF
DNA: TGTGCCAGCAGTTACTCAGGGGGAGGATACAATGAGCAGTTCTTC
V: TRBV6-5
size: -
J: TRBJ2-1
D: -

CDR3: CASSPARDYEQYF
DNA: TGTGCCAGCTCACCAGCCAGGGACTACGAGCAGTACTTC
V: TRBV18
size: once
J: TRBJ2-7
D: -

CDR3: CSARRPGRESFSYEQYF
DNA: TGCAGTGCTAGGCGCCCGGGGCGGGAGTCTTTCTCCTACGAGCAGTACTTC
V: TRBV20-1
size: -
J: TRBJ2-7
D: TRBD2

CDR3: CASKPPGTGELFF
DNA: TGTGCCAGTAAGCCCCCGGGCACCGGGGAGCTGTTTTTT
V: TRBV19
size: -
J: TRBJ2-2
D: -

CDR3: CASSNGPANTIYF
DNA: TGTGCCAGCAGCAATGGGCCGGCAAACACCATATATTTT
V: TRBV7-9
size: -
J: TRBJ1-3
D: -

CDR3: CASSLGPTGANTEAFF
DNA: TGCGCCAGCAGCTTGGGTCCTACGGGGGCAAACACTGAAGCTTTCTTT
V: TRBV5-1
size: -
J: TRBJ1-1
D: -

CDR3: CASRQGSYEQYF
DNA: TGTGCCAGTAGACAGGGTTCCTACGAGCAGTACTTC
V: TRBV10-3
size: -
J: TRBJ2-7
D: TRBD1

CDR3: CASSRFGSELYGYTF
DNA: TGTGCCAGCAGTCGGTTTGGCTCGGAACTATATGGCTACACCTTC
V: TRBV6-1
size: few
J: TRBJ1-2
D: -

CDR3: CASSPPLGGNTGELFF
DNA: TGTGCCAGCTCACCACCTTTGGGAGGGAACACCGGGGAGCTGTTTTTT
V: TRBV18
size: once
J: TRBJ2-2
D: -